The clone carrying this T cell receptor (beta chain) has a handful of counts. The antigen remains undetermined. The sample comes from a study of CD8+CD57+ T cells in acquired aplastic anemia. On the study more broadly: Healthy donor CD4+ cell samples had a mean of around 9.9 million reads. Notes on the study in general: A significant difference in CD8+ Simpson's diversity between patients and controls was not found.

Trimming left V 1 base short and J 0 bases short, with 10 bases between. This CDR3 is built from 16 residues. Per germline, CDR1 MGHRA and CDR2 YSYEKL. TCR beta VDJ and CDR3 profiling used genomic DNA as template. In TCRdb, the reads were re-called with MiXCR into one record per CDR3 protein. This table holds about 210,000 distinct CDR3 sequences, about 37% found once. Sequences were obtained from sorted CD4+, CD8+, or CD8+CD57+ T cells (not recorded which) from PBMCs. This TCR was recovered from a human donor in good health, serving as a control. This rearrangement joins TRBV4-1 to TRBJ1-3; D not resolved. The DNA for the CDR3 is TGCGCCAGCAGCCAAGCTTACGCCGACTCTGGAAACACCATATATTTT. It specifies CASSQAYADSGNTIYF.